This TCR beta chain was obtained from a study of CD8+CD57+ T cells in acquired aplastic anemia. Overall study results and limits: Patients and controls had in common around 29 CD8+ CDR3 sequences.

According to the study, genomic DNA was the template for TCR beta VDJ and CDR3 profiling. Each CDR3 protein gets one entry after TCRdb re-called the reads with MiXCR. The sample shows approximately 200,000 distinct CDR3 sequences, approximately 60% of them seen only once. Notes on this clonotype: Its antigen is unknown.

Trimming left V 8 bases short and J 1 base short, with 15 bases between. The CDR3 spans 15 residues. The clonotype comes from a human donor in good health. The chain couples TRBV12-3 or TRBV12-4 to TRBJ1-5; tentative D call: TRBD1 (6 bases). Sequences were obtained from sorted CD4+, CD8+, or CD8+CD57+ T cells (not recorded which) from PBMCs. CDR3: CASRKRGGSNQPQHF. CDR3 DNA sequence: TGTGCCAGCCGCAAAAGGGGGGGAAGCAATCAGCCCCAGCATTTT.